The 14 T cell receptor beta chains reported below all come from one sample, sequenced in a study of T-cell reconstitution after alpha-beta-depleted transplantation in children. It was with unique molecular identifiers that the TCRbeta library was prepared. TCRdb re-analysed the PCR reads in MiXCR, keeping a single row per CDR3 protein. The data show under 450,000 distinct CDR3 sequences, with 10% to 15% seen just once and roughly 4.3% held by the top ten. Sequenced here: PBMCs, sampled from the stem cell graft. Source of these receptors: a human donor who donated a stem cell graft to a child with Fanconi anemia.

V usage is TRBV7-9 and J usage is TRBJ1-1, with 10 bases that match TRBD1. The germline V gene encodes CDR1 SEHNR and CDR2 FQNEAQ (reference sequence). After removal of 10 bases from V and 5 bases from J, the junction contained 19 bases not matched to a gene. The CDR3 contains 17 residues. CDR3 sequence: CAIAFINYGTGDTEAFF. In DNA, the CDR3 is TGTGCCATCGCATTTATAAATTATGGGACAGGGGATACTGAAGCTTTCTTT.

The chain uses TRBV25-1 and TRBJ2-1; D not certain. Deletions cut 4 bases from V and 5 bases from J, with 6 bases between. The CDR3 loop spans 12 amino acids. CDR1 is MGHDK and CDR2 is SYGVNS in the germline V gene. CDR3 DNA: TGTGCCAGCAGTGGGGAACACAATGAGCAGTTCTTC. Amino acids: CASSGEHNEQFF.

The J gene is TRBJ2-2, the V gene TRBV5-1; D is uncertain. The CDR3 loop spans 15 amino acids. The germline CDR1 and CDR2 sequences are SGHRS and YFSETQ. V was shortened by 4 bases and J by 3 bases, with 13 bases between the two germline ends. The CDR3 nucleotides read TGCGCCAGCAGCACCGGACCCCTAGACACCGGGGAGCTGTTTTTT. This translates into CASSTGPLDTGELFF.

The table lists this clonotype with many counts. The junction differs from germline at one of its ends, possibly a read error. The V call is TRBV5-5, the J call TRBJ2-7, with 7 bases lining up with TRBD1. CDR1 SGHKS and CDR2 YYEKEE come from the germline V gene (reference sequence). The CDR3 is 13 amino acids. CDR3 bases: TGTGCCAGCAGCTTAGGGAACCGGGACAGTTTAAACTTC. It yields the protein CASSLGNRDSLNF.

This clonotype came up a few times. The chain recombines TRBV10-3 with TRBJ2-5; 8 positions agree with TRBD2. The trim removed 4 bases at V and 1 base at J, leaving 8 bases unmatched. In germline, CDR1 is ENHRY, CDR2 SYGVKD. This CDR3 comprises 16 residues. The CDR3 DNA follows: TGTGCCATCAGTGTAAAGCGGGGGATCTTCCAAGAGACCCAGTACTTC. It translates to CAISVKRGIFQETQYF.

This clonotype was seen at least ten times. The chain couples TRBV15 to TRBJ1-1; weak D call: TRBD1 (5 bases). Germline-derived CDR1 and CDR2 are LNHNV and YYDKDF (reference sequence). With 3 bases removed from V and 3 bases from J, the gap between germline ends came to 11 bases. The CDR3 is made up of 14 amino acids. The CDR3: CATSRLLGDTEAFF. The CDR3 bases are TGTGCCACCAGCAGGCTTTTAGGGGACACTGAAGCTTTCTTT.

J is TRBJ2-2 and V is TRBV7-9, with D perhaps TRBD2 (6 bases). The CDR3 consists of 15 residues. The V end lost 5 bases, the J end lost 2 bases, and 12 bases lay between the germline ends. The germline V gene encodes CDR1 SEHNR and CDR2 FQNEAQ (reference sequence). The chain's CDR3 is CASSRRTTNTGELFF. The CDR3 DNA sequence: TGTGCCAGCAGCAGACGGACTACTAACACCGGGGAGCTGTTTTTT.

This clonotype was recorded many times. The rearrangement uses TRBV6-5 and TRBJ2-1; TRBD1 aligns across 9 bases. Unmatched junction bases numbered 5, after V lost 7 bases and J lost 4 bases. CDR3 length: 14 residues. Germline CDR1 is MNHEY and CDR2 is SVGAGI. CDR3 residues: CASTPGTGYNEQFF. As DNA, the CDR3 is TGTGCCAGCACTCCCGGGACAGGGTACAATGAGCAGTTCTTC.

The CDR3: CASSPRGGPGNEQFF. CDR3 nucleotides: TGTGCCAGCTCACCTCGGGGGGGCCCAGGCAATGAGCAGTTCTTC. The V gene is TRBV18, the J gene TRBJ2-1; 8 nucleotides agree with TRBD2. The CDR3 contains 15 residues. Germline V gene sequence: CDR1 KGHSH, CDR2 LQKENI. V was pared by 3 bases and J by 6 bases, with 7 bases of the junction left unmatched.

The genes are TRBV20-1 and TRBJ1-4; D not resolved. Trimming took off 5 bases at V and 1 base at J, with 29 bases between the two ends. This CDR3 comprises 20 residues. Per germline, CDR1 DFQATT and CDR2 SNEGSKA (reference sequence). The CDR3, as DNA: TGCAGTGCTCCTTTTGGGGAGCATCAAGCTTTCAAAGGAACTAATGAAAAACTGTTTTTT. It is translated as CSAPFGEHQAFKGTNEKLFF.

The chain recombines TRBV7-8 with TRBJ2-2; D unclear. The ends were cut back, 3 bases at V and 3 bases at J, with 14 bases in the middle. Germline V lookup: CDR1 SGHVS, CDR2 FQNEAQ. The CDR3 length is 16 residues. The CDR3 spells CASSLKGEVYTGELFF. CDR3 DNA sequence: TGTGCCAGCAGCTTGAAGGGCGAGGTATACACCGGGGAGCTGTTTTTT.

This clonotype was detected a few times. The V gene is TRBV5-1, the J gene TRBJ2-5, with a tentative D call TRBD1 (6 bases). CDR1 and CDR2 from the germline V gene are SGHRS and YFSETQ. The CDR3 consists of 14 residues. V was pared by 4 bases and J by 5 bases, with 15 bases between. The CDR3, as DNA: TGCGCCAGCAGCCCTCAGACAGGCAGGGAGACCCAGTACTTC. This encodes CASSPQTGRETQYF.

The chain employs TRBV4-3 and TRBJ1-6, with a possible D match to TRBD1 (5 bases). Trimming took off 1 base at V and 9 bases at J, with 16 bases between the two ends. The CDR3 is 16 residues long. The germline V gene has CDR1 LGHNA and CDR2 YSLEER. The CDR3 nucleotides are TGCGCCAGCAGCCAAGGTATCGGGGCGAGTGTTTCACCCCTCCACTTT. Protein sequence: CASSQGIGASVSPLHF.

The genes are TRBV7-8 and TRBJ2-6; either TRBD1 or TRBD2 may supply D (6 bases each). The germline CDR1 and CDR2 sequences are SGHVS and FQNEAQ. The CDR3 extends over 15 amino acids. V was trimmed by 3 bases and J by 2 bases, leaving 8 bases between them. The CDR3 here is CASSFGGAGANVLTF. The CDR3 nucleotides are TGTGCCAGCAGCTTCGGGGGCGCTGGGGCCAACGTCCTGACTTTC.